The present T cell receptor beta chain was sequenced within a study of blood T cell repertoires in COVID-19. Study-level background: Acute and convalescent COVID-19 samples came from the United States, Italy and Spain. Nucleic acid was either cDNA or gDNA, and it came from T cells, B-cell-depleted T cells, or PBMCs.

In the authors' methods: Quantification of nucleated cells was approximated via reference gene primer amplification. Data came from immunoSEQ multiplex PCR; TCRdb stores just in-frame clones and leaves some out. For V, J and clone size, that table is used; D and trimming come from the DNA. The profile covers about 270,000 clones, with about 89% appearing a single time and over 7.5% taken by the ten largest. Germline-derived CDR1 and CDR2 are SGDLS and YYNGEE. The V end lost 2 bases, the J end lost 6 bases, and 15 bases lay between the germline ends. This CDR3 is 14 amino acids long. Sequencing was performed on peripheral blood. The clonotype originates from a man in his forties who had recovered from COVID-19. The rearrangement uses TRBV9 and TRBJ2-7, with unresolved D. CDR3 amino acids: CASSVGGTSSEQYF. The CDR3 region has the DNA TGTGCCAGCAGCGTCGGCGGAACCTCGTCCGAGCAGTACTTC.